The rows below give T cell receptor beta chains drawn from one sample of a study of CD8+CD57+ T cells in acquired aplastic anemia. A single record per CDR3 protein comes from TCRdb applying MiXCR to the reads. The sample shows 270,000 or so distinct CDR3 sequences, 82% of them seen only once. Sequenced sample: sorted CD4+, CD8+, or CD8+CD57+ T cells (not recorded which) from PBMCs. The receptors stem from a human donor with aplastic anemia. Each CDR3 is given with its conserved first and last residue. The order of the fields is D gene, CDR3 length, V gene, clone size, J gene, CDR3 protein, CDR3 DNA. The D gene is left open where the match is weak. Some rows mark clone size as missing; the rest say once, few, many or name a class of expanded clone.

d_call: -
cdr3_length: 16
v_call: TRBV7-2
clone_size: -
j_call: TRBJ2-1
cdr3_aa: CASNQDGGSGQDEQFF
cdr3_nt: TGTGCCAGCAACCAGGACGGCGGCTCCGGTCAGGATGAGCAGTTCTTC

d_call: -
cdr3_length: 13
v_call: TRBV2
clone_size: -
j_call: TRBJ1-5
cdr3_aa: CASSDRRNQPQHF
cdr3_nt: TGTGCCAGCAGTGACCGAAGAAATCAGCCCCAGCATTTT

d_call: -
cdr3_length: 14
v_call: TRBV19
clone_size: -
j_call: TRBJ2-3
cdr3_aa: CASSLARGPDTEHF
cdr3_nt: TGTGCCAGCAGTTTAGCGAGAGGTCCCGATACTGAGCATTTT

d_call: -
cdr3_length: 15
v_call: TRBV7-3
clone_size: -
j_call: TRBJ1-2
cdr3_aa: CASSFTLRRTDAYTF
cdr3_nt: TGTGCCAGCAGCTTCACTCTCCGGCGGACCGATGCCTACACCTTC

d_call: TRBD1
cdr3_length: 14
v_call: TRBV12-3/TRBV12-4
clone_size: -
j_call: TRBJ2-3
cdr3_aa: CASSLAGDRDTQYF
cdr3_nt: TGTGCCAGCAGTCTGGCAGGGGACAGGGATACGCAGTATTTT

d_call: TRBD1
cdr3_length: 14
v_call: TRBV19
clone_size: -
j_call: TRBJ1-2
cdr3_aa: CASTMTGFNYGYAF
cdr3_nt: TGTGCCAGTACTATGACAGGGTTCAACTATGGCTACGCCTTC

d_call: -
cdr3_length: 14
v_call: TRBV2
clone_size: once
j_call: TRBJ2-2
cdr3_aa: CASSVSGVTGEPFF
cdr3_nt: TGTGCCAGCAGCGTGTCAGGCGTAACGGGGGAGCCGTTTTTT

d_call: -
cdr3_length: 14
v_call: TRBV10-3
clone_size: -
j_call: TRBJ2-7
cdr3_aa: CAIREGAGLYEQYF
cdr3_nt: TGTGCCATCAGGGAAGGGGCGGGGCTCTACGAGCAGTACTTC

d_call: -
cdr3_length: 14
v_call: TRBV7-9
clone_size: -
j_call: TRBJ1-2
cdr3_aa: CASSLTVRGSTYAF
cdr3_nt: TGTGCCAGCAGCTTAACAGTGAGAGGAAGCACCTACGCTTTC

d_call: -
cdr3_length: 13
v_call: TRBV5-1
clone_size: -
j_call: TRBJ2-1
cdr3_aa: CASSSTQRDAQFF
cdr3_nt: TGCGCCAGCAGCTCCACCCAGCGAGATGCGCAGTTCTTC

d_call: -
cdr3_length: 16
v_call: TRBV5-5
clone_size: -
j_call: TRBJ2-3
cdr3_aa: CASSQDPGPATDTQYF
cdr3_nt: TGTGCCAGCAGCCAAGATCCGGGACCCGCCACCGATACGCAGTATTTT

d_call: -
cdr3_length: 14
v_call: TRBV7-3
clone_size: -
j_call: TRBJ2-5
cdr3_aa: CATSVVSDKQNFYF
cdr3_nt: TGTGCCACCAGCGTAGTCTCAGATAAACAGAATTTTTACTTC

d_call: -
cdr3_length: 14
v_call: TRBV2
clone_size: few
j_call: TRBJ2-4
cdr3_aa: CASSGSQDRDIQYF
cdr3_nt: TGTGCCAGCAGTGGATCACAGGACCGGGACATTCAGTACTTC

d_call: -
cdr3_length: 13
v_call: TRBV20-1
clone_size: -
j_call: TRBJ2-1
cdr3_aa: CSAQRQGRHEQFF
cdr3_nt: TGCAGTGCTCAGAGGCAAGGGCGGCATGAGCAGTTCTTC

d_call: TRBD2
cdr3_length: 15
v_call: TRBV19
clone_size: few
j_call: TRBJ2-1
cdr3_aa: CASSITAGGPSEQFF
cdr3_nt: TGTGCCAGTAGTATAACCGCGGGGGGGCCGAGTGAGCAGTTCTTC

d_call: TRBD2
cdr3_length: 22
v_call: TRBV11-3
clone_size: -
j_call: TRBJ2-1
cdr3_aa: CASSLYLSGASSTSGRAGEQFF
cdr3_nt: TGTGCCAGCAGCTTATATCTGTCCGGTGCTAGCTCGACTAGCGGGAGGGCGGGAGAGCAGTTCTTC

d_call: -
cdr3_length: 12
v_call: TRBV20-1
clone_size: few
j_call: TRBJ1-5
cdr3_aa: CSAAGRGVIQHF
cdr3_nt: TGCAGTGCCGCGGGCAGAGGGGTAATCCAGCATTTT

d_call: -
cdr3_length: 16
v_call: TRBV5-1
clone_size: -
j_call: TRBJ2-1
cdr3_aa: CASSFDRTGKSDEQFF
cdr3_nt: TGTGCCAGCAGCTTTGATCGAACAGGGAAGAGCGATGAGCAGTTCTTC

d_call: -
cdr3_length: 13
v_call: TRBV6-6
clone_size: -
j_call: TRBJ1-1
cdr3_aa: CASSPQLNTEAFF
cdr3_nt: TGTGCCAGCAGTCCTCAACTGAACACTGAAGCTTTCTTT

d_call: TRBD2
cdr3_length: 13
v_call: TRBV29-1
clone_size: -
j_call: TRBJ2-5
cdr3_aa: CSVEQGGQETQYF
cdr3_nt: TGCAGCGTTGAACAGGGAGGGCAAGAGACCCAGTACTTC

d_call: -
cdr3_length: 14
v_call: TRBV7-3
clone_size: -
j_call: TRBJ2-7
cdr3_aa: CASSYAEGPDTQYF
cdr3_nt: TGTGCCAGCAGCTACGCGGAAGGTCCCGACACGCAGTATTTC

d_call: -
cdr3_length: 15
v_call: TRBV7-8
clone_size: -
j_call: TRBJ1-4
cdr3_aa: CASSRGKGGSETLFF
cdr3_nt: TGTGCCAGCAGTCGCGGGAAGGGGGGGAGCGAAACACTGTTTTTT

d_call: -
cdr3_length: 17
v_call: TRBV2
clone_size: once
j_call: TRBJ1-5
cdr3_aa: CASTSGRENSYEQHLHF
cdr3_nt: TGTGCCAGCACTAGCGGTCGGGAAAACTCTTACGAGCAGCACCTCCATTTT

d_call: -
cdr3_length: 15
v_call: TRBV9
clone_size: -
j_call: TRBJ2-3
cdr3_aa: CASSAGSDTQRFQYF
cdr3_nt: TGTGCCAGCAGCGCAGGGTCAGATACGCAACGTTTTCAGTATTTT

d_call: -
cdr3_length: 15
v_call: TRBV7-3
clone_size: -
j_call: TRBJ2-1
cdr3_aa: CASSAPPGQRHEHFF
cdr3_nt: TGTGCCAGCAGCGCCCCTCCGGGCCAGAGACATGAACACTTCTTC

d_call: -
cdr3_length: 12
v_call: TRBV19
clone_size: few
j_call: TRBJ1-6
cdr3_aa: CASSGPGSPLHF
cdr3_nt: TGTGCCAGTAGTGGGCCTGGCTCACCCCTCCACTTT

d_call: TRBD2
cdr3_length: 16
v_call: TRBV7-9
clone_size: -
j_call: TRBJ2-1
cdr3_aa: CASSLGGWGGTNEQFF
cdr3_nt: TGTGCCAGCAGCTTAGGGGGCTGGGGGGGGACGAATGAGCAGTTCTTC

d_call: -
cdr3_length: 12
v_call: TRBV7-2
clone_size: -
j_call: TRBJ1-2
cdr3_aa: CASSSQELGYTF
cdr3_nt: TGTGCCAGCAGCTCCCAGGAGTTAGGCTACACCTTC

d_call: TRBD2
cdr3_length: 16
v_call: TRBV7-9
clone_size: -
j_call: TRBJ2-1
cdr3_aa: CASSPGTSGFYNAQFF
cdr3_nt: TGTGCCAGCAGCCCTGGGACTAGCGGATTCTACAATGCGCAGTTCTTC

d_call: TRBD1
cdr3_length: 15
v_call: TRBV20-1
clone_size: -
j_call: TRBJ2-3
cdr3_aa: CIASDGDRGTDTQYF
cdr3_nt: TGCATTGCTAGCGATGGGGACAGGGGCACAGATACGCAGTATTTT

d_call: TRBD2
cdr3_length: 16
v_call: TRBV7-2
clone_size: once
j_call: TRBJ2-1
cdr3_aa: CASSLAGSGGMQDQFF
cdr3_nt: TGTGCCAGCAGCTTAGCAGGAAGCGGGGGTATGCAGGATCAGTTCTTC